Here is one T cell receptor (beta chain) with its context. Its target is unknown. Sequencing of DNA taken from cultured CD4+ T cells relied on the Oncomine TCR Beta short-read assay. TCRdb processed the PCR reads anew with MiXCR; each CDR3 protein has one entry. The table lists fewer than 10,000 distinct CDR3 sequences, roughly 44% of them singletons. The entry originates in a study of vaccination and CD4 T cells after COVID-19. Overall study context: Overlapping spike pools from SARS-CoV-2 and HCoV-NL63, HCoV-OC43 and HCoV-229E served as culture stimuli.

The germline V gene encodes CDR1 DFQATT and CDR2 SNEGSKA (reference sequence). This CDR3 has 14 residues. V lost 6 bases and J 2 bases, leaving 15 bases between the germline ends. Described treatment: roughly 10-day PBMC culture with coronavirus spike peptide pools or control peptides (ViraFEST assay). The collection of CD4+ T cells from the unexposed donor took place before the COVID-19 pandemic (2011-2018). The chain recombines TRBV20-1 with TRBJ2-3; no clear D gene. The sample consisted of CD4+ T cells from blood, cultured in vitro. The TCR originated in a human donor in good health. The CDR3 DNA reads TGCAGTGCCGATACCCCTCAAACCACAGATACGCAGTATTTT. It specifies CSADTPQTTDTQYF.